What follows describes a single T cell receptor (beta chain). The antigen remains unidentified. This entry belongs to a study of CD4 T cells in relation to SARS-CoV-2 and coronaviruses. The unexposed donors gave CD4+ T cells in about 2010-2019, prior to COVID-19. V shed 6 bases, J shed 5 bases, and the junction held 5 bases outside the gene matches. The CDR3 length is 13 residues. Notes on the study in general: Culture-expanded clones reflect memory recall rather than primary priming during culture. Each donor contributed either pre-pandemic or post-infection samples, not both. In about 65% of donors, memory CD4+ clonotypes crossrecognized SARS-CoV-2 and at least one common cold coronavirus spike. Crossreactivity was assessed only for spike protein, not other viral proteins.

TCRdb keeps only in-frame clones here, not all; method: immunoSEQ multiplex PCR. This table has about 65,000 clones, about 87% appearing once. Sequencing input: memory CD4+ T cells from PBMCs. The clonotype originates from a human donor in good health. This chain connects TRBV12-3 or TRBV12-4 to TRBJ2-5; 8 bases fit TRBD1. The CDR3 loop is CASSRQGPETQYF. In nucleotides, the CDR3 is TGTGCCAGCAGCCGACAGGGGCCGGAGACCCAGTACTTC.